A single sample gave rise to the 5 T cell receptor beta chains below, sequenced in a study of T cell responses to AZD1222 COVID-19 vaccine. Clones were sequenced by immunoSEQ multiplex PCR, and TCRdb holds only the in-frame ones, with some missing. The sample gives roughly 200,000 clones, roughly 93% of which show up once; under 1.1% is in the top ten. The sequencing used peripheral blood, collected 28 days after the second dose of the MenACWY control vaccine. These receptors were obtained from an adult who received the MenACWY meningococcal vaccine as a control.

This chain connects TRBV19 to TRBJ1-1; D might be TRBD1 (5 bases). V was cut by 2 bases and J by 4 bases, with 14 bases left in between. This CDR3 has 15 amino acids. Germline lookup yields CDR1 LNHDA and CDR2 SQIVND (reference sequence). CDR3 coding DNA: TGTGCCAGTAGTATAAACGGGGGAGGGGTCACTGAAGCTTTCTTT. Protein sequence: CASSINGGGVTEAFF.

V and J are TRBV5-4 and TRBJ2-2, with 12 positions matching TRBD2. Germline CDR1 and CDR2: SGHNT and YYREEE (reference sequence). Trimming removed 5 bases from V and 2 bases from J; junction bases left unmatched: 4. The CDR3 sequence is 16 residues long. CDR3 residues: CASRPSGGANTGELFF. The DNA for the CDR3 is TGTGCCAGCAGACCTAGCGGGGGGGCAAACACCGGGGAGCTGTTTTTT.

The chain carries TRBV13 and TRBJ2-5; TRBD1 agrees at 7 bases. J gave up 5 bases and V 4 bases, and 7 bases lay outside the gene matches. The CDR3 totals 14 residues. Per germline, CDR1 PRHDT and CDR2 FYEKMQ (reference sequence). CDR3 coding DNA: TGTGCCAGCAGCTCTCACAGGGGCCGGGAGACCCAGTACTTC. Protein product: CASSSHRGRETQYF.

V is TRBV10-1 and J is TRBJ2-5, with D possibly matching TRBD2 (6 bases). Trimming stripped 1 base from V and 2 bases from J, with 11 bases between. From germline, CDR1 is WNHNN and CDR2 SYGVQD (reference sequence). The CDR3 length is 15 residues. The CDR3 bases are TGCGCCAGCAGTGAGTTGGCGGGACCTCAAGAGACCCAGTACTTC. As protein: CASSELAGPQETQYF.

The CDR3: CASSRGDTGELFF. The CDR3 DNA follows: TGTGCCAGCAGCAGGGGTGACACCGGGGAGCTGTTTTTT. The chain joins TRBV27 to TRBJ2-2; the D gene is possibly TRBD1 (6 bases). Trimming took 6 bases from V and 3 from J, leaving 8 bases between them. CDR3 length: 13 amino acids. CDR1 MNHEY and CDR2 SMNVEV come from the germline V gene (reference sequence).